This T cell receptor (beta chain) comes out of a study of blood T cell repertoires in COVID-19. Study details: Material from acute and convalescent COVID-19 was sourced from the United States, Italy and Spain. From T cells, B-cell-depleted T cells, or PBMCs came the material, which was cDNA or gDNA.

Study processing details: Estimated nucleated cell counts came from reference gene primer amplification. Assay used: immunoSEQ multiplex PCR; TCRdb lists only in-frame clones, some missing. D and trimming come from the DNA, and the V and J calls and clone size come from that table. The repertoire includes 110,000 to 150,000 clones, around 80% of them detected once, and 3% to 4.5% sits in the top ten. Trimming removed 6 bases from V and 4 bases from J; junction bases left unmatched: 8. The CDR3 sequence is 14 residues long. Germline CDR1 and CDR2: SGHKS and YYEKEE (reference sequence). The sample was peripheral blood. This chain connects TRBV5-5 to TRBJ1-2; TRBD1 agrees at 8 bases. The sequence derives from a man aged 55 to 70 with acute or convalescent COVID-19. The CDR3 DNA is TGTGCCAGCATCACTTCCGGGACAGGCTATGGCTACACCTTC. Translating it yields CASITSGTGYGYTF.